The 23 T cell receptor beta chains listed next were all sequenced from one sample in a study of shared clonotypes between healthy human individuals. The protocol was immunoSEQ multiplex PCR, while the TCRdb copy is restricted to in-frame clones and leaves out a portion. The table lists fewer than 2.5 million clones, roughly 93% of them singletons. The specimen sequenced was naive CD4+ T cells from PBMCs. Subset denoted: CD45RA+ positively selected. The source is a young man in good health. Some clones in this sample may be carry-over from other donors' samples.

The chain uses TRBV6-1 and TRBJ2-7; tentatively, D is TRBD2 (6 bases). The CDR3 is 15 residues long. Germline CDR1 and CDR2: MNHNS and SASEGT. V lost 0 bases to trimming and J lost 6 bases, with 15 bases between them. CDR3 in amino acids: CASSEAAGWTREQYF. The CDR3 nucleotides read TGTGCCAGCAGTGAAGCGGCGGGATGGACTCGCGAGCAGTACTTC.

The gene calls are TRBV6-5 and TRBJ1-1; no clear D gene. Looked up from germline, CDR1 is MNHEY and CDR2 is SVGAGI. Deletions cut 6 bases from V and 1 base from J, with 9 bases between. The length of the CDR3 is 13 residues. For the CDR3, the DNA is TGTGCCAGCAGCCCCACAGAGAACACTGAAGCTTTCTTT. It encodes CASSPTENTEAFF.

The CDR3 sequence: CASWGQGALVTEAFF. The DNA of the CDR3 is TGTGCCAGTTGGGGACAGGGGGCCTTAGTGACTGAAGCTTTCTTT. V and J are TRBV27 and TRBJ1-1; 12 bases agree with TRBD1. Unmatched junction bases numbered 10, after V lost 9 bases and J lost 5 bases. Looked up from germline, CDR1 is MNHEY and CDR2 is SMNVEV (reference sequence). The CDR3 is 15 amino acids.

The chain couples TRBV29-1 to TRBJ2-2; TRBD1 aligns across 7 bases. CDR3 length equals 16 residues. The V gene's germline CDR1 is SQVTM and CDR2 ANQGSEA. After removal of 5 bases from V and 1 base from J, the junction contained 10 bases not matched to a gene. The CDR3 DNA sequence: TGCAGCGTTTCCCCGGGACAGATACTGAACACCGGGGAGCTGTTTTTT. Protein product: CSVSPGQILNTGELFF.

V gene TRBV30 combines with J gene TRBJ2-7; D gene uncertain. CDR1 GTSNPN and CDR2 SVGIG come from the germline V gene (reference sequence). The ends were cut back, 0 bases at V and 7 bases at J, with 13 bases in the middle. CDR3 length: 13 residues. The CDR3 is CAWSVGVMGEQYF. CDR3 nucleotide sequence: TGTGCCTGGAGTGTGGGCGTCATGGGTGAGCAGTACTTC.

This clone was observed once. This specimen includes other DNA sequences encoding the same CDR3. The chain carries TRBV5-5 and TRBJ1-5; D remains unclear. The V end was cut by 4 bases, the J end by 3 bases, with 8 bases between. The CDR3 is 13 residues long. The V gene's germline CDR1 is SGHKS and CDR2 YYEKEE (reference sequence). CDR3 amino acids: CASSLGPNQPQHF. The CDR3 nucleotides are TGTGCCAGCAGCCTTGGGCCCAATCAGCCCCAGCATTTT.

This chain connects TRBV7-3 to TRBJ2-2; no definite D call. Germline CDR1 SGHTA, CDR2 FQGTGA. Trimming cost V 5 bases and J 0 bases, with 13 bases left between them. This CDR3 contains 16 residues. DNA for the CDR3: TGTGCCAGCAGCCCCGGGCCTCTTACGAACACCGGGGAGCTGTTTTTT. Its translation: CASSPGPLTNTGELFF.

Points on this clone: Other nucleotide sequences in the sample specify the same CDR3. This chain uses TRBV20-1 with TRBJ2-7; D is unresolved. The CDR3 has 10 amino acids. Germline V lookup: CDR1 DFQATT, CDR2 SNEGSKA (reference sequence). Trimming cost V 3 bases and J 6 bases, with 6 bases left between them. The CDR3 nucleotides read TGCAGTGCTAGCCCCTCCGAGCAGTACTTC. Protein sequence: CSASPSEQYF.

V usage is TRBV9 and J usage is TRBJ1-3; D gene unclear. CDR3 length equals 16 residues. Trimming removed 4 bases from V and 0 bases from J, with 14 bases in between. Germline CDR1 SGDLS, CDR2 YYNGEE. CDR3: CASSPREAISGNTIYF. The CDR3 DNA is TGTGCCAGCAGCCCCCGGGAGGCGATCTCTGGAAACACCATATATTTT.

V usage is TRBV14 and J usage is TRBJ2-1; possibly TRBD2 for D (5 bases). The CDR3 loop spans 16 amino acids. The germline CDR1 and CDR2 sequences are SGHDN and FVKESK. V was clipped by 4 bases and J by 2 bases, with 15 bases between them. This chain's CDR3 is CASSPGLAPPYNEQFF. The CDR3 bases are TGTGCCAGCAGCCCAGGACTCGCGCCCCCCTACAATGAGCAGTTCTTC.

Comment on this clone: The same CDR3 is also encoded by other DNA sequences in this sample. This rearrangement joins TRBV7-3 to TRBJ2-3; 8 nucleotides match TRBD2. The germline CDR1 and CDR2 sequences are SGHTA and FQGTGA. V shed 5 bases, J shed 3 bases, and the junction held 7 bases outside the gene matches. The CDR3 spans 15 residues. The CDR3 loop is CASSLGTSVTDTQYF. The CDR3 bases are TGTGCCAGCAGCCTCGGGACTAGTGTTACAGATACGCAGTATTTT.

The chain joins TRBV5-1 to TRBJ2-3; 10 bases line up with TRBD2. CDR1 SGHRS and CDR2 YFSETQ come from the germline V gene. The CDR3 contains 17 residues. The V segment lost 0 bases and the J segment 3 bases; nucleotides outside the gene matches: 7. CDR3 loop: CASSLDLAGAATDTQYF. The CDR3 DNA sequence: TGCGCCAGCAGCTTGGATCTAGCGGGAGCCGCGACAGATACGCAGTATTTT.

This clone was seen once. This specimen includes other DNA sequences encoding the same CDR3. The CDR3 here is CASSSGLAGNYEQYF. The CDR3 DNA is TGTGCCAGCAGCTCAGGACTAGCGGGGAACTACGAGCAGTACTTC. The chain links TRBV7-3 to TRBJ2-7, with 12 bases fitting TRBD2. Trimming took 4 bases from V and 3 from J; bases not matched to a gene: 4. This CDR3 contains 15 residues. In germline, CDR1 is SGHTA, CDR2 FQGTGA. The variable domain in full, with the rest retrieved from reference TRBV7-3 and TRBJ2-7, is GAGVSQTPSNKVTEKGKYVELRCDPISGHTALYWYRQSLGQGPEFLIYFQGTGAADDSGLPNDRFFAVRPEGSVSTLKIQRTERGDSAVYLCASSSGLAGNYEQYFGPGTRLTVT.

This chain uses TRBV19 with TRBJ1-2; D remains ambiguous. CDR1 and CDR2 from the germline V gene are LNHDA and SQIVND (reference sequence). V lost 3 bases to trimming and J lost 8 bases, with 7 bases between them. The CDR3 has 11 amino acids. The CDR3 loop is CASSMGFGYTF. CDR3 bases: TGTGCCAGTAGTATGGGGTTCGGCTACACCTTC.

V and J are TRBV7-9 and TRBJ2-2; 7 bases agree with TRBD1. After removal of 11 bases from V and 10 bases from J, the junction contained 13 bases not matched to a gene. The germline gives CDR1 SEHNR, CDR2 FQNEAQ (reference sequence). This CDR3 spans 13 amino acids. This chain's CDR3 is CAGDDRVVSELFF. The CDR3 coding sequence is TGTGCCGGGGACGACAGGGTCGTCTCGGAGCTGTTTTTT.

J is TRBJ1-1 and V is TRBV6-5, with D perhaps matching TRBD1 (5 bases). The germline gives CDR1 MNHEY, CDR2 SVGAGI. The V end was cut by 7 bases, the J end by 0 bases, with 15 bases between. The CDR3 has 15 amino acids. The CDR3 loop is CASTSDRGVNTEAFF. In DNA form, the CDR3 reads TGTGCCAGCACCTCTGATAGGGGTGTGAACACTGAAGCTTTCTTT.

This chain connects TRBV10-3 to TRBJ2-7; 10 bases align to TRBD2. The V gene's germline CDR1 is ENHRY and CDR2 SYGVKD. The junction had 3 bases not matched to a gene; V was cut back by 5 bases and J by 5 bases. This CDR3 comprises 13 residues. CDR3 in DNA: TGTGCCATCAGTAGCGGGAGGGCGGACGAGCAGTACTTC. Translating it yields CAISSGRADEQYF.

The chain carries TRBV6-1 and TRBJ2-6; D call uncertain. Trimming left V 4 bases short and J 0 bases short, with 7 bases between. The CDR3 has 15 residues. CDR1 is MNHNS and CDR2 is SASEGT in the germline V gene. CDR3 in amino acids: CASSGGSSGANVLTF. The CDR3 DNA is TGTGCCAGCAGTGGAGGTTCCTCTGGGGCCAACGTCCTGACTTTC.

This chain uses TRBV18 with TRBJ2-6; possible D gene TRBD1, 6 bases. The CDR3 covers 18 residues. CDR1 is KGHSH and CDR2 is LQKENI in the germline V gene. Deletions cut 2 bases from V and 0 bases from J, with 14 bases between. CDR3 nucleotide sequence: TGTGCCAGCTCACCAATCAGGGGCGATTCCTCTGGGGCCAACGTCCTGACTTTC. Translation gives CASSPIRGDSSGANVLTF.

A note on this clone: Other DNA sequences in this sample translate to the same CDR3. The chain carries TRBV7-3 and TRBJ2-3, with a weak D call TRBD2 (5 bases). The CDR3 extends over 13 amino acids. In germline, CDR1 is SGHTA, CDR2 FQGTGA. Trimming stripped 5 bases from V and 3 bases from J, with 9 bases between. The CDR3 here is CASSTRDTDTQYF. The CDR3 nucleotides are TGTGCCAGCAGCACCCGGGATACAGATACGCAGTATTTT.

This chain links TRBV15 with TRBJ2-7, with 8 bases aligning to TRBD1. The junction had 13 bases not matched to a gene; V was cut back by 1 base and J by 5 bases. The CDR3 loop spans 17 amino acids. Germline CDR1 LNHNV, CDR2 YYDKDF (reference sequence). The CDR3 loop is CATSRGFAGTGGNEQYF. CDR3 nucleotides: TGTGCCACCAGCAGAGGTTTCGCCGGGACAGGTGGCAACGAGCAGTACTTC.

The chain recombines TRBV25-1 with TRBJ2-1, with 9 bases lining up with TRBD2. J lost 1 base, V lost 4 bases, and 8 bases had no gene match. The CDR3 has 17 amino acids. Germline CDR1 is MGHDK and CDR2 is SYGVNS. The CDR3 loop is CASSALRTSASYNEQFF. The CDR3, as DNA: TGTGCCAGCAGTGCTCTACGGACTAGCGCATCCTACAATGAGCAGTTCTTC.

V gene TRBV5-1 combines with J gene TRBJ2-7; D may be TRBD1 or TRBD2 (6 bases each). The germline V gene encodes CDR1 SGHRS and CDR2 YFSETQ. V gave up 9 bases and J gave up 6 bases, with 13 bases separating them. This CDR3 contains 11 residues. CDR3 DNA sequence: TGCGCCAACCAACAGGGAGGCGAGCAGTACTTC. This translates into CANQQGGEQYF.